The 10 T cell receptor beta chains in this list originate from one sample, sequenced in a study of neurological immune-mediated disorders. One entry per CDR3 protein, called by TCRdb with MiXCR from the 5' RACE reads. The sample lists some 80,000 distinct CDR3 sequences; 5.5% to 6.5% were seen once. Time point described: longitudinal time-point 2. Input material: PBMCs. These receptors all come from a woman in her sixties with multiple sclerosis.

The sample holds one count of this clonotype. The junction and the germline gene differ at one end; a read error may be behind it. The chain employs TRBV28 and TRBJ1-5; D is uncertain. The CDR3 loop spans 15 amino acids. Germline-derived CDR1 and CDR2 are MDHEN and SYDVKM. CDR3 DNA: TGTGCCAGCAGTTTTGGTAGTCGTAGCAATCATCCCCAGCATTTT. It translates to CASSFGSRSNHPQHF.

This clonotype has ten or more counts. The V gene is TRBV3-1, the J gene TRBJ1-1; TRBD1 agrees at 7 bases. CDR3 length: 15 amino acids. The V and J ends lost 6 bases and 1 base, in that order; junction bases with no gene match: 8. CDR1 and CDR2 from the germline V gene are LGHDT and YNNKEL (reference sequence). The CDR3 here is CASSQRGGENTEAFF. CDR3 in DNA: TGTGCCAGCAGTCAACGAGGGGGCGAGAACACTGAAGCTTTCTTT. The full variable domain, its missing parts supplied by reference TRBV3-1 and TRBJ1-1, is DTAVSQTPKYLVTQMGNDKSIKCEQNLGHDTMYWYKQDSKKFLKIMFSYNNKELIINETVPNRFSPKSPDKAHLNLHINSLELGDSAVYFCASSQRGGENTEAFFGQGTRLTVV.

This clonotype was detected many times. The chain carries TRBV20-1 and TRBJ1-2; TRBD1 matches 7 bases. The CDR3 length is 14 residues. CDR1 DFQATT and CDR2 SNEGSKA come from the germline V gene (reference sequence). J gave up 3 bases and V 3 bases, and 7 bases lay outside the gene matches. The DNA for the CDR3 is TGCAGTGCTAGTACTTCAGGGGGGGACTATGGCTACACCTTC. Encoded protein: CSASTSGGDYGYTF.

This clonotype was seen at least ten times. J is TRBJ1-1 and V is TRBV11-2, with D maybe TRBD1 (5 bases). Looked up from germline, CDR1 is SGHAT and CDR2 is FQNNGV. Trimming shortened V by 3 bases and J by 7 bases, and 12 bases separated the two germline ends. The CDR3 length is 13 residues. The CDR3 region is CASSLDNRGEAFF. The CDR3 DNA reads TGTGCCAGCAGCTTGGACAATCGAGGTGAAGCTTTCTTT.

This clonotype occurred many times. V usage is TRBV7-8 and J usage is TRBJ2-7; tentatively, D is TRBD1 or TRBD2 (5 bases each). The CDR3 contains 14 residues. Germline CDR1 reads SGHVS; CDR2 reads FQNEAQ. Trimming stripped 3 bases from V and 3 bases from J, with 12 bases between. The CDR3 spells CASSFHRDGYEQYF. The DNA for the CDR3 is TGTGCCAGCAGCTTTCACCGGGACGGCTACGAGCAGTACTTC.

This clonotype was recorded many times. The rearrangement uses TRBV20-1 and TRBJ2-7, with 9 bases that match TRBD1. CDR1 is DFQATT and CDR2 is SNEGSKA in the germline V gene (reference sequence). The CDR3 is 14 residues long. V was pared by 5 bases and J by 3 bases, with 8 bases of the junction left unmatched. Here the CDR3 DNA reads TGCAGTGCTGACCCACAGGGGGCTATCTACGAGCAGTACTTC. Its protein product is CSADPQGAIYEQYF.

In nucleotides, the CDR3 is TGCGCCAGCAGCCAAGTGGGACAGCTCAAGGGCCTCCACTTT. Encoded protein: CASSQVGQLKGLHF. The J gene is TRBJ1-6, the V gene TRBV4-1; the match to TRBD1 covers 7 bases. This CDR3 has 14 amino acids. Germline CDR1 MGHRA, CDR2 YSYEKL. Germline trimming cut 1 base from V and 15 bases from J; bases unmatched to any gene: 9.

About this clonotype itself: The junction differs from germline at one of its ends, possibly a read error. J is TRBJ2-5 and V is TRBV5-1; TRBD2 might be the D (6 bases). Germline CDR1 is SGHRS and CDR2 is YFSETQ. This CDR3 comprises 11 residues. As DNA, the CDR3 is TGCGCCAGCAGCTTGCCGGGGGAATTGATATTC. This gives the protein CASSLPGELIF.

This clonotype was counted ten times or more. V and J are TRBV7-9 and TRBJ2-1, with 11 bases matching TRBD1. Unmatched junction bases numbered 18, after V lost 7 bases and J lost 10 bases. Germline loops: CDR1 SEHNR, CDR2 FQNEAQ (reference sequence). The CDR3 spans 17 residues. The CDR3 sequence is CASTLSGIGQGANEQFF. For the CDR3, the DNA is TGTGCCAGCACCCTTTCAGGAATCGGACAGGGGGCTAACGAGCAGTTCTTC.

In its sample, this clonotype was seen many times. J is TRBJ2-2 and V is TRBV5-1; 9 positions agree with TRBD1. The V segment lost 1 base and the J segment 5 bases; nucleotides outside the gene matches: 9. Germline assignment: CDR1 SGHRS and CDR2 YFSETQ. The CDR3 has 17 residues. CDR3 nucleotide sequence: TGCGCCAGCAGCTTGTGGGGACAGGGTCGAAATACCGGGGAGCTGTTTTTT. Its translation: CASSLWGQGRNTGELFF.